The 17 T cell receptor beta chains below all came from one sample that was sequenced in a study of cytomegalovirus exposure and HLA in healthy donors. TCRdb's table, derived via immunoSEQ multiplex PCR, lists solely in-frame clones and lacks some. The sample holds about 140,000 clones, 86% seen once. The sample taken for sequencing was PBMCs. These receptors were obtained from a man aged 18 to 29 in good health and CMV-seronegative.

DNA of the CDR3: TGTGCCAGCAGCTTAGTACAAGCGGGAGGAGATACGCAGTATTTT. As protein: CASSLVQAGGDTQYF. The chain links TRBV7-9 to TRBJ2-3; 9 nucleotides line up with TRBD2. The length of the CDR3 is 15 residues. Germline CDR1 reads SEHNR; CDR2 reads FQNEAQ (reference sequence). J lost 5 bases, V lost 1 base, and 4 bases had no gene match. The full variable domain, completed using reference TRBV7-9 and TRBJ2-3, is DTGVSQNPRHKITKRGQNVTFRCDPISEHNRLYWYRQTLGQGPEFLTYFQNEAQLEKSRLLSDRFSAERPKGSFSTLEIQRTEQGDSAMYLCASSLVQAGGDTQYFGPGTRLTVL.

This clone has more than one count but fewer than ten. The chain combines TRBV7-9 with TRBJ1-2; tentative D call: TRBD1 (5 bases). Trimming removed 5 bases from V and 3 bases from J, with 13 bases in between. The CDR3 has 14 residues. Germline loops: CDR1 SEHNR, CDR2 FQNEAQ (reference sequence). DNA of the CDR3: TGTGCCAGCAGCGAACATCAGGGTCACTATGGCTACACCTTC. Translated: CASSEHQGHYGYTF.

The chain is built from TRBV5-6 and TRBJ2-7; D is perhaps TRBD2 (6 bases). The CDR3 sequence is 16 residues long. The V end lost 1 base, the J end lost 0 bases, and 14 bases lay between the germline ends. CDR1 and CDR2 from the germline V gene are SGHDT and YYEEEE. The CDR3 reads CASSLLEGGGSYEQYF. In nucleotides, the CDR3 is TGTGCCAGCAGCTTGTTGGAGGGCGGAGGCTCCTACGAGCAGTACTTC. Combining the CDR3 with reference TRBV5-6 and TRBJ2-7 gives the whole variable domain DAGVTQSPTHLIKTRGQQVTLRCSPKSGHDTVSWYQQALGQGPQFIFQYYEEEERQRGNFPDRFSGHQFPNYSSELNVNALLLGDSALYLCASSLLEGGGSYEQYFGPGTRLTVT.

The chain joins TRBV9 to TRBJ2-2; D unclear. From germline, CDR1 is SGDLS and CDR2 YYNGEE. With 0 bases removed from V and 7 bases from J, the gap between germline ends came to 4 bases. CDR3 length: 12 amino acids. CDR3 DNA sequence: TGTGCCAGCAGCGTAGACGGCGGGGAGCTGTTTTTT. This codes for CASSVDGGELFF.

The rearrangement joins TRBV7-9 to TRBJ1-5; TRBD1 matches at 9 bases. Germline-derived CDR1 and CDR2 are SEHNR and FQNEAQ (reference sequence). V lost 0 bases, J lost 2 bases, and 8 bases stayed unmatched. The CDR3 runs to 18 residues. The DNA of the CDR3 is TGTGCCAGCAGCTTAGCCCGGGACAGGGAAAATGGCAATCAGCCCCAGCATTTT. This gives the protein CASSLARDRENGNQPQHF.

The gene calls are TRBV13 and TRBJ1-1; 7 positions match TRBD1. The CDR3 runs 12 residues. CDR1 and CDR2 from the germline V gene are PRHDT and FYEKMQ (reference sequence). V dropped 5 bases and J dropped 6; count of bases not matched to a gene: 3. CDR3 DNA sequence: TGTGCCAGCAGCACACAGGGGTCTGAAGCTTTCTTT. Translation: CASSTQGSEAFF.

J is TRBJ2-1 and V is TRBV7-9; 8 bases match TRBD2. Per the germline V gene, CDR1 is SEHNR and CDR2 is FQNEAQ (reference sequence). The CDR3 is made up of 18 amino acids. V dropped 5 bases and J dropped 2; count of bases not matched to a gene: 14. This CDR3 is CASSPGGARRTTYNEQFF. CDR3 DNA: TGTGCCAGCAGCCCGGGGGGGGCCCGCCGAACAACCTACAATGAGCAGTTCTTC.

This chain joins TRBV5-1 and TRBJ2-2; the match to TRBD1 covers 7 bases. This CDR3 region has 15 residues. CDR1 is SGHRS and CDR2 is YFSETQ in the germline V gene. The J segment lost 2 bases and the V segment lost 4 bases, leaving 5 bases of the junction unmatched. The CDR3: CASSQTGSNTGELFF. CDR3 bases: TGCGCCAGCAGCCAGACAGGGAGCAACACCGGGGAGCTGTTTTTT.

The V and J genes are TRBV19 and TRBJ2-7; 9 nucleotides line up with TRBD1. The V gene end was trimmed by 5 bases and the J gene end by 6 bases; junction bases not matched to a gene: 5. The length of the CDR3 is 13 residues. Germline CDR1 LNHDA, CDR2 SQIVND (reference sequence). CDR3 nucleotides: TGTGCCAGTAGTTTTACAGGGGGCGCCGAGCAGTACTTC. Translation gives CASSFTGGAEQYF.

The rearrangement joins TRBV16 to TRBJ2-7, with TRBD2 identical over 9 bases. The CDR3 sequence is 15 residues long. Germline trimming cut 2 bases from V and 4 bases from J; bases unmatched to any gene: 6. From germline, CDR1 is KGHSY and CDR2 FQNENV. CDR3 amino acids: CASSQTHAGGYEQYF. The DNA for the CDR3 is TGTGCCAGCAGCCAAACCCACGCGGGAGGGTACGAGCAGTACTTC.

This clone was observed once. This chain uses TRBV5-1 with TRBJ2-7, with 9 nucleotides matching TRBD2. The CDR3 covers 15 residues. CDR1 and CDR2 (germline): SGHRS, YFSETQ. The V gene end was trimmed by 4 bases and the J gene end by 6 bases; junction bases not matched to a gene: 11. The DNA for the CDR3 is TGCGCCAGCAGCGAATTAGCGGGAGAAATCAGCGAGCAGTACTTC. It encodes CASSELAGEISEQYF.

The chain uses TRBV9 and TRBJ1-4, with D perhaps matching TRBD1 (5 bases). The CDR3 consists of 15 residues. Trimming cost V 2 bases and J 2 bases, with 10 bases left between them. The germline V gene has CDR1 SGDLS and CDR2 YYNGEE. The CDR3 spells CASSVSGDTNEKLFF. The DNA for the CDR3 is TGTGCCAGCAGCGTTAGCGGGGACACTAATGAAAAACTGTTTTTT.

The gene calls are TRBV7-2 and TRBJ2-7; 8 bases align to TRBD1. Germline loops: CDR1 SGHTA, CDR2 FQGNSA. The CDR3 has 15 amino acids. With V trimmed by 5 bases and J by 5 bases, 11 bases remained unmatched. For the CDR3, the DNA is TGTGCCAGCAGCCGCGAACTGGGACAGGCGCACGAGCAGTACTTC. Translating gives CASSRELGQAHEQYF.

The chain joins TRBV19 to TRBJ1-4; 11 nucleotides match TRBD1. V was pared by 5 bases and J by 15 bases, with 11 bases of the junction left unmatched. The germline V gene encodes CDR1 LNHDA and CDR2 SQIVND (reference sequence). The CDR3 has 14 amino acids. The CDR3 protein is CASSAWDRGEVVFF. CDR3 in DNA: TGTGCCAGTAGTGCCTGGGACAGGGGGGAGGTGGTGTTTTTT.

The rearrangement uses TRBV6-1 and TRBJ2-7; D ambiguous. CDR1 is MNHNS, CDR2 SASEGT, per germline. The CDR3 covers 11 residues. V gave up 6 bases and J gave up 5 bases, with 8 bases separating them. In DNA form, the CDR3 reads TGTGCCAGCAGGATACACCACGAGCAGTACTTC. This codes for CASRIHHEQYF.

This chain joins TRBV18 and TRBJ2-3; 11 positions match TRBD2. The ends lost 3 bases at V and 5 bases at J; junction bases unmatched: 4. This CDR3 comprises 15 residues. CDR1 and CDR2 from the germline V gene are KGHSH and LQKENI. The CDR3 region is CASSPLAGGGDTQYF. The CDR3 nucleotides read TGTGCCAGCTCACCCCTAGCGGGAGGAGGAGATACGCAGTATTTT.

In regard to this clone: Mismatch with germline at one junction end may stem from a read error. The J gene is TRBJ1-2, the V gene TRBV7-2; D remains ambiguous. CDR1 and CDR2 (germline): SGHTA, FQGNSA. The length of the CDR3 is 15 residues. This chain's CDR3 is CASSLVGDGQFTGSF. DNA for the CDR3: TGTGCCAGCAGCTTAGTAGGAGATGGCCAGTTTACGGGGTCCTTC.